One sample yielded the 11 T cell receptor beta chains listed below, sequenced in a study of radiation and T cells in renal cell carcinoma. Data came from immunoSEQ multiplex PCR; TCRdb stores just in-frame clones and leaves some out. The data contain approximately 86,000 clones, just under 85% of them singletons. The time point denotes: blood 4 weeks post-SBRT, at nephrectomy. As to treatment: 15 Gy SBRT to primary tumor, nephrectomy 4 weeks later. Specimen: blood, collected from a patient whose treatment included radiotherapy and nephrectomy. The receptors come from a man aged 45-65 years with renal cell carcinoma.

This clone has a single count. This chain joins TRBV5-1 and TRBJ2-7; tentatively, D is TRBD2 (6 bases). The CDR3 sequence is 14 residues long. The V and J ends lost 0 bases and 9 bases respectively, with 16 bases between them. Germline V gene lookup returns CDR1 SGHRS and CDR2 YFSETQ. CDR3 sequence (DNA): TGCGCCAGCAGCTTGGACGGAGGGATACGTGGGCAGTACTTC. This translates into CASSLDGGIRGQYF. Variable domain in full (rest from reference TRBV5-1 and TRBJ2-7): KAGVTQTPRYLIKTRGQQVTLSCSPISGHRSVSWYQQTPGQGLQFLFEYFSETQRNKGNFPGRFSGRQFSNSRSEMNVSTLELGDSALYLCASSLDGGIRGQYFGPGTRLTVT.

The chain combines TRBV10-3 with TRBJ2-7; D unclear. V lost 3 bases and J lost 0, with 15 bases in between. The germline gives CDR1 ENHRY, CDR2 SYGVKD. The CDR3 sequence is 16 residues long. CDR3 nucleotides: TGTGCCATCAGTGATTCAGTTCGGGCGTTCTCCTACGAGCAGTACTTC. It specifies CAISDSVRAFSYEQYF.

Written as DNA, the CDR3 is TGTGCCAGCAGTCAGCTCATCGAGCAGTACTTC. Residues: CASSQLIEQYF. This chain joins TRBV2 and TRBJ2-7; D gene unclear. The germline gives CDR1 SNHLY, CDR2 FYNNEI. The CDR3 sequence is 11 residues long. V was shortened by 5 bases and J by 6 bases, with 8 bases between the two germline ends.

This chain connects TRBV2 to TRBJ2-4; TRBD1 agrees at 12 bases. Germline CDR1 and CDR2: SNHLY and FYNNEI. The CDR3 is 17 residues long. V trimming: 3 bases; J trimming: 7 bases; junction bases outside the gene matches: 10. CDR3 sequence: CASSDATTGTGGNIQYF. Here the CDR3 DNA reads TGTGCCAGCAGTGATGCTACCACCGGGACAGGGGGCAACATTCAGTACTTC.

This clone is a singleton in its sample. The genes are TRBV6-4 and TRBJ2-2, with 11 bases fitting TRBD2. Germline CDR1 and CDR2: MRHNA and SNTAGT. This CDR3 comprises 17 residues. V shed 6 bases, J shed 2 bases, and the junction held 8 bases outside the gene matches. The CDR3, as DNA: TGTGCCAGCAGCCCGAGGGGGACTAGCGGAAACACCGGGGAGCTGTTTTTT. Residues: CASSPRGTSGNTGELFF.

This sequence joins TRBV29-1 and TRBJ2-7, with unresolved D. There are 15 residues in the CDR3. V shed 5 bases and J shed 0 bases, with 17 bases lying between them. Per the germline V gene, CDR1 is SQVTM and CDR2 is ANQGSEA. The CDR3 reads CSVLPLGRNSYEQYF. CDR3 DNA sequence: TGCAGCGTTTTACCTCTTGGCCGGAACTCCTACGAGCAGTACTTC.

The chain is built from TRBV6-6 and TRBJ2-7, with unresolved D. The germline gives CDR1 MNHNY, CDR2 SVGAGI (reference sequence). This CDR3 spans 14 amino acids. V was clipped by 5 bases and J by 2 bases, with 13 bases between them. CDR3: CASSNDGEAYEQYF. CDR3 nucleotide sequence: TGTGCCAGCAGTAACGACGGTGAAGCCTACGAGCAGTACTTC.

This clone was counted only a few times. The chain uses TRBV10-3 and TRBJ1-4, with D tentatively TRBD1 (6 bases). This CDR3 comprises 12 residues. Germline V gene data show CDR1 as ENHRY and CDR2 as SYGVKD. Trimming shortened V by 10 bases and J by 8 bases, and 14 bases separated the two germline ends. The CDR3 coding sequence is TGTGCCACGAGGGGGTCGTTGGAAAAACTGTTTTTT. Translating gives CATRGSLEKLFF.

This clone was found once. The J gene is TRBJ1-1, the V gene TRBV6-6; D unresolved. CDR3 length equals 13 residues. The V end was cut by 2 bases, the J end by 6 bases, with 10 bases between. The germline CDR1 and CDR2 sequences are MNHNY and SVGAGI (reference sequence). The CDR3 nucleotides read TGTGCCAGCAGTTACAGGGAGGGATCTGAAGCTTTCTTT. Translating it yields CASSYREGSEAFF.

The rearrangement uses TRBV6-1 and TRBJ1-2; no firm D call. CDR3 length: 13 residues. Germline values: CDR1 MNHNS, CDR2 SASEGT. The ends were cut back, 4 bases at V and 2 bases at J, with 8 bases in the middle. In DNA, the CDR3 is TGTGCCAGCAGTGCAGGAGGCAACTATGGCTACACCTTC. It specifies CASSAGGNYGYTF.

V usage is TRBV25-1 and J usage is TRBJ2-2; D call uncertain. Deletions cut 6 bases from V and 8 bases from J, with 7 bases between. Germline V lookup: CDR1 MGHDK, CDR2 SYGVNS. CDR3 size: 11 residues. The CDR3 here is CASRSSGELFF. The CDR3 DNA sequence: TGTGCCAGCAGGTCCTCGGGGGAGCTGTTTTTT.